This TCR beta chain was found in a study of blood T cell repertoires in COVID-19. Turning to the study itself: Samples representing acute and convalescent COVID-19 were sourced from the United States, Italy and Spain.

After removal of 6 bases from V and 5 bases from J, the junction contained 3 bases not matched to a gene. The CDR3 has 14 amino acids. Germline V gene lookup returns CDR1 MNHEY and CDR2 SVGEGT. Enrollees, roughly 18 to 89 years old, lived in 24 US areas. Cohorts were assigned according to the clinical history that participants reported. Profiled with immunoSEQ multiplex PCR; TCRdb holds only in-frame clones, not every one. The sample records about 260,000 clones, roughly 90% being singletons. The V call is TRBV6-2 or TRBV6-3, the J call TRBJ2-6, with TRBD1 identical over 8 bases. Sequencing was carried out using PBMCs or T cells enriched from blood (not recorded which). This TCR was recovered from a woman aged 50 to 60 who had recovered from COVID-19. CDR3 nucleotides: TGTGCCAGCAGCAGGACAGGGAGGGCCAACGTCCTGACTTTC. This encodes CASSRTGRANVLTF.